This T cell receptor (beta chain) was sequenced for a study of shared T cell receptors in the human thymus. CDR3 length: 13 amino acids. Deletions cut 2 bases from V and 3 bases from J, with 7 bases between. From germline, CDR1 is MDHEN and CDR2 SYDVKM. Produced via immunoSEQ multiplex PCR; TCRdb's table is partial and in-frame only. Among about 380,000 clones, over 90% were seen once, and the ten largest hold 0.02%. The sample consisted of thymocytes. This receptor was identified in a human donor. The gene calls are TRBV28 and TRBJ2-5; D is possibly TRBD2 (6 bases). CDR3 amino acids: CASSLGGKETQYF. DNA for the CDR3: TGTGCCAGCAGTTTAGGCGGGAAAGAGACCCAGTACTTC.